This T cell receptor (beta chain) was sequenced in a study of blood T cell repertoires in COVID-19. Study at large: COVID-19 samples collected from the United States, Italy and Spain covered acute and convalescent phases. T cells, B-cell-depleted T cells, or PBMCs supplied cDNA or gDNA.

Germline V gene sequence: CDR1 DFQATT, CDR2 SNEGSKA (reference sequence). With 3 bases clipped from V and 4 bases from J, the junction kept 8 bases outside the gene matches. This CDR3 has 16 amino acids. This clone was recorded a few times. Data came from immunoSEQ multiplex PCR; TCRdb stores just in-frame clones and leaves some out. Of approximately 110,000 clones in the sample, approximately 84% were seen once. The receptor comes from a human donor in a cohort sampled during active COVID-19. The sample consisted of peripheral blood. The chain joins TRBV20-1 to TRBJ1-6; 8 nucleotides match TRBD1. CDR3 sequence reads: CSASSDRGGYNSPLHF. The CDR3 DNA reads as TGCAGTGCTAGTAGCGACAGGGGAGGATATAATTCACCCCTCCACTTT.